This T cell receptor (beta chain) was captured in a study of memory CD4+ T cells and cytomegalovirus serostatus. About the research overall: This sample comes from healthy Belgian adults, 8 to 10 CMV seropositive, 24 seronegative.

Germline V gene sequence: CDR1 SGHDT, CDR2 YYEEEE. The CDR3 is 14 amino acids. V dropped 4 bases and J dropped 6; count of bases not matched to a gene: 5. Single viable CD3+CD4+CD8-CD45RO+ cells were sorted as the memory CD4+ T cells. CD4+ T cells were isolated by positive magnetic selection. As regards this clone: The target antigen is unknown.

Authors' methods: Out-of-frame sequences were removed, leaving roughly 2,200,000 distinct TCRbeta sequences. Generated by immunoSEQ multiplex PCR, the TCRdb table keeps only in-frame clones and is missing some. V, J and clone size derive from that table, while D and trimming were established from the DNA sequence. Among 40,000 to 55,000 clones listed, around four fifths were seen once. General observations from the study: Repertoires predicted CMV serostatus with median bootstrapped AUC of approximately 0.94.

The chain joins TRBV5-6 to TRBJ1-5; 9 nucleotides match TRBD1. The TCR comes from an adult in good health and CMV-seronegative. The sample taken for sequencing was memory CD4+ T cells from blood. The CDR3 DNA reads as TGTGCCAGCAGCCGGGACAGGGCGGGTCAGCCCCAGCATTTT. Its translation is CASSRDRAGQPQHF. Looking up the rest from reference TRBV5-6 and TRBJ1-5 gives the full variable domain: DAGVTQSPTHLIKTRGQQVTLRCSPKSGHDTVSWYQQALGQGPQFIFQYYEEEERQRGNFPDRFSGHQFPNYSSELNVNALLLGDSALYLCASSRDRAGQPQHFGDGTRLSIL.